The rows below give T cell receptor beta chains drawn from one sample of a study of CD8 T cells in Susac syndrome. One entry per CDR3 protein results from TCRdb running MiXCR on the immunoSEQ multiplex PCR reads. The sample has 77,000 or so distinct CDR3 sequences, 90% to 95% seen once. The sequencing sample was made of CD4+ T cells from PBMCs. The receptor set was obtained from a human donor with Susac syndrome. Both conserved end residues are part of each CDR3. The order of the fields is J gene, D gene, clone size, V gene, CDR3 DNA, CDR3 protein. D genes are given only for firm matches. Clone size is given for some rows only: seen once, a few or many times, or a class if the clone is expanded.

>TRBJ1-1|NA|NA|TRBV6-1
TGTGCCAGCAGTGAAAGAAATCTCTTTTTGAACACTGAAGCTTTCTTT
CASSERNLFLNTEAFF
>TRBJ1-1|NA|NA|TRBV4-2
TGTGCCAGCAGCCAAGCCCAGATCACGGGTGAAGCTTTCTTT
CASSQAQITGEAFF
>TRBJ2-7|NA|once|TRBV7-3
TGTGCCAGCAGCTTAGCCGGGACGGAGCCCTACGAGCAGTACTTC
CASSLAGTEPYEQYF
>TRBJ2-5|NA|NA|TRBV5-5
TGTGCCAGCAGCTTTCTGTCTGATCGAACCCAGTACTTC
CASSFLSDRTQYF
>TRBJ2-7|NA|NA|TRBV20-1
TGCAGTGCTACCCGCGGGAACGACTACGAGCAGTACTTC
CSATRGNDYEQYF
>TRBJ2-3|TRBD2|NA|TRBV7-2
TGTGCCAGCAGCTTAGCTCCTAGCGGGGGCACAGATACGCAGTATTTT
CASSLAPSGGTDTQYF
>TRBJ1-1|NA|NA|TRBV7-9
TGTGCCAGCAGCTTATGGGTGGGACCGAACACTGAAGCTTTCTTT
CASSLWVGPNTEAFF
>TRBJ1-1|NA|once|TRBV27
TGTGCCAGCAGTTTTCGGGCAGGGGTGAACACTGAAGCTTTCTTT
CASSFRAGVNTEAFF
>TRBJ2-7|NA|NA|TRBV7-2
TGTGCCAGCAGCTTCGTTAGGGCCCACGAGCAGTACTTC
CASSFVRAHEQYF
>TRBJ2-3|TRBD2|NA|TRBV12-3/TRBV12-4
TGTGCCAGCACCACAGATGCTAGCGGGAGCGATACGCAGTATTTT
CASTTDASGSDTQYF
>TRBJ1-2|NA|NA|TRBV4-3
TGCGCCAGCAGCCAAGGTGGGAAGGGTGTCTATGGCTACACCTTC
CASSQGGKGVYGYTF
>TRBJ1-4|NA|NA|TRBV7-7
TGTGCCAGCAGCCCTAACCCTGTGGGGGCAACTAATGAAAAACTGTTTTTT
CASSPNPVGATNEKLFF
>TRBJ2-5|NA|once|TRBV19
TGTGCCAGTGCGACGGCGGGGTTAGGAGAGACCCAGTACTTC
CASATAGLGETQYF
>TRBJ2-5|NA|NA|TRBV5-1
TGCGCCAGCAGCTTGCCGGGGGTTCGGGAGACCCAGTACTTC
CASSLPGVRETQYF
>TRBJ2-1|NA|once|TRBV9
TGTGCCAGCAGCGAACACCCCGGAGGGGAGCAGTTCTTC
CASSEHPGGEQFF